This entry concerns a single T cell receptor (beta chain). Germline values: CDR1 SGHDT, CDR2 YYEEEE. Trimming pared 6 bases from V and 1 base from J, leaving 12 bases between. The CDR3 is 14 residues long. Healthy HIV-negative adults with no recent acute infections or vaccinations were recruited as donors. This sample is drawn from a study of shared clonotypes between healthy human individuals. Some clones are missing from TCRdb's copy, which holds only in-frame ones; the method was immunoSEQ multiplex PCR. The sample lists about 340,000 clones, around 70% seen once, with less than 11% in the top ten.

This clonotype was obtained from a man under 40 in good health. Sequences were obtained from memory CD4+ T cells sorted from blood. Regarding subset: CD45RA-negative fraction. This sequence joins TRBV5-6 and TRBJ2-3; D is possibly TRBD1 or TRBD2 (5 bases each). CDR3 protein: CASTPGPGTDTQYF. The CDR3 DNA is TGTGCCAGCACCCCGGGGCCCGGCACAGATACGCAGTATTTT. Looking up the rest from reference TRBV5-6 and TRBJ2-3 gives the full variable domain: DAGVTQSPTHLIKTRGQQVTLRCSPKSGHDTVSWYQQALGQGPQFIFQYYEEEERQRGNFPDRFSGHQFPNYSSELNVNALLLGDSALYLCASTPGPGTDTQYFGPGTRLTVL.